These 18 T cell receptor beta chains came from one sample sequenced in a study of blood T cell repertoires in COVID-19. Libraries were prepared by immunoSEQ multiplex PCR; TCRdb keeps only in-frame clonotypes and omits some of them. The sample shows roughly 300,000 clones, just over 85% of them seen only once. The specimen was PBMCs or T cells enriched from blood (not recorded which). These receptors were obtained from a man aged 30-40 years who had recovered from COVID-19.

The chain combines TRBV10-2 with TRBJ2-1; 9 bases align to TRBD2. Trimming removed 3 bases from V and 6 bases from J; junction bases left unmatched: 3. From germline, CDR1 is WSHSY and CDR2 SAAADI. The CDR3 has 14 residues. The CDR3 loop reads CASSEKRGVNEQFF. The CDR3 DNA follows: TGCGCCAGCAGTGAAAAGCGGGGGGTCAATGAGCAGTTCTTC.

The gene calls are TRBV15 and TRBJ1-1, with D perhaps TRBD1 (6 bases). Trimming removed 5 bases at V and 4 bases at J, with 14 bases between. CDR3 length: 14 amino acids. Germline loops: CDR1 LNHNV, CDR2 YYDKDF (reference sequence). For the CDR3, the DNA is TGTGCCACCAGCCGGAGACAGGAGATCACTGAAGCTTTCTTT. Translation: CATSRRQEITEAFF.

The gene calls are TRBV29-1 and TRBJ2-1; 13 bases fit TRBD2. The CDR3 spans 16 residues. The germline CDR1 and CDR2 sequences are SQVTM and ANQGSEA. J was trimmed by 7 bases and V by 5 bases; bases with no gene match: 11. CDR3 sequence: CSVPKLAGGPVNEQFF. In nucleotides, the CDR3 is TGCAGCGTTCCCAAACTAGCGGGAGGGCCGGTGAATGAGCAGTTCTTC.

J is TRBJ2-4 and V is TRBV6-5; D remains ambiguous. Germline V gene data show CDR1 as MNHEY and CDR2 as SVGAGI. The CDR3 is 13 residues long. With 5 bases removed from V and 9 bases from J, the gap between germline ends came to 14 bases. This CDR3 is CASSPDWYGIQYF. Here the CDR3 DNA reads TGTGCCAGCAGTCCCGATTGGTACGGCATTCAGTACTTC.

The V and J genes are TRBV24-1 and TRBJ1-5, with 9 bases that match TRBD1. The trim removed 7 bases at V and 5 bases at J, leaving 8 bases unmatched. From germline, CDR1 is KGHDR and CDR2 SFDVKD. This CDR3 has 15 amino acids. The CDR3 sequence: CATSSGTGLDQPQHF. The CDR3 region has the DNA TGTGCCACCAGCTCCGGGACAGGGTTGGATCAGCCCCAGCATTTT.

This sequence joins TRBV11-3 and TRBJ1-1; D not certain. This CDR3 comprises 14 residues. Looked up from germline, CDR1 is SGHNT and CDR2 is YENEEA. The V and J ends lost 4 bases and 4 bases respectively, with 13 bases between them. The DNA of the CDR3 is TGTGCCAGCAGCTCCTCAACGGGAGGCACTGAAGCTTTCTTT. Amino acid sequence: CASSSSTGGTEAFF.

J is TRBJ2-5 and V is TRBV7-6; D remains unclear. V was shortened by 5 bases and J by 0 bases, with 10 bases between the two germline ends. Germline V lookup: CDR1 SGHVS, CDR2 FNYEAQ. The CDR3 consists of 14 residues. For the CDR3, the DNA is TGTGCCAGCAGCCGGATGGAGTACCAAGAGACCCAGTACTTC. Protein: CASSRMEYQETQYF.

This rearrangement joins TRBV5-6 to TRBJ1-4; 9 bases fit TRBD1. Germline lookup yields CDR1 SGHDT and CDR2 YYEEEE. V lost 4 bases, J lost 8 bases, and 9 bases stayed unmatched. The CDR3 sequence is 15 residues long. CDR3 protein: CASSRRDRVGEKLFF. In DNA form, the CDR3 reads TGTGCCAGCAGCCGCCGGGACAGGGTGGGGGAAAAACTGTTTTTT.

V and J are TRBV11-3 and TRBJ2-1; 9 positions agree with TRBD2. This CDR3 has 14 residues. CDR1 is SGHNT, CDR2 YENEEA, per germline. V dropped 3 bases and J dropped 9; count of bases not matched to a gene: 6. Here the CDR3 DNA reads TGTGCCAGCAGCTTGGCGGGAGGGCCCGTTGAGCAGTTCTTC. It is translated as CASSLAGGPVEQFF.

The V call is TRBV6-1, the J call TRBJ2-3; D perhaps matches TRBD2 (6 bases). Per germline, CDR1 MNHNS and CDR2 SASEGT. V lost 0 bases and J 0 bases, leaving 16 bases between the germline ends. The CDR3 has 18 residues. The chain's CDR3 is CASSEARDFFRSTDTQYF. DNA for the CDR3: TGTGCCAGCAGTGAAGCCAGGGACTTTTTCCGTAGCACAGATACGCAGTATTTT.

This sequence joins TRBV7-2 and TRBJ1-1; D is ambiguous. The CDR3 length is 12 residues. CDR1 and CDR2 (germline): SGHTA, FQGNSA. V was trimmed by 11 bases and J by 1 base, leaving 11 bases between them. CDR3 coding DNA: TGTGCCTCTGGGAGAAGGAACACTGAAGCTTTCTTT. This codes for CASGRRNTEAFF. Complete variable domain (other parts from reference TRBV7-2 and TRBJ1-1): GAGVSQSPSNKVTEKGKDVELRCDPISGHTALYWYRQSLGQGLEFLIYFQGNSAPDKSGLPSDRFSAERTGGSVSTLTIQRTQQEDSAVYLCASGRRNTEAFFGQGTRLTVV.

The chain has TRBV29-1 and TRBJ2-2; maybe TRBD1 (5 bases). Between the trimmed V and J ends, which lost 5 bases and 3 bases, there was a span of 10 bases. This CDR3 comprises 13 residues. Germline values: CDR1 SQVTM, CDR2 ANQGSEA. The CDR3 sequence is CSVNQGYTGELFF. The CDR3 bases are TGCAGCGTTAATCAGGGTTACACCGGGGAGCTGTTTTTT.

The chain recombines TRBV6-5 with TRBJ2-7; D is unresolved. The CDR3 totals 14 residues. V lost 4 bases and J lost 8, with 18 bases in between. Germline V gene data show CDR1 as MNHEY and CDR2 as SVGAGI. The CDR3 bases are TGTGCCAGCAGTTTCTCCGGGTCCCTTACGAAGCAGTACTTC. It is translated as CASSFSGSLTKQYF.

V usage is TRBV11-2 and J usage is TRBJ2-7; D unclear. The CDR3 has 11 amino acids. The germline V and J ends were trimmed by 5 bases and 4 bases, with 6 bases remaining between them. The germline V gene has CDR1 SGHAT and CDR2 FQNNGV. The CDR3: CASSPLYEQYF. CDR3 nucleotides: TGTGCCAGCAGCCCGCTATACGAGCAGTACTTC.

The V gene is TRBV27, the J gene TRBJ2-1; no firm D call. The germline V gene has CDR1 MNHEY and CDR2 SMNVEV (reference sequence). The CDR3 is 16 residues long. V was shortened by 1 base and J by 0 bases, with 10 bases between the two germline ends. The CDR3 protein is CASSLYFRSSYNEQFF. The CDR3, as DNA: TGTGCCAGCAGTTTATACTTCCGAAGCTCCTACAATGAGCAGTTCTTC.

The gene calls are TRBV11-2 and TRBJ2-1, with TRBD2 as a possible D gene (5 bases). V lost 5 bases and J lost 8, with 13 bases in between. Looked up from germline, CDR1 is SGHAT and CDR2 is FQNNGV. The CDR3 covers 13 residues. DNA of the CDR3: TGTGCCAGCAGCCCCTTTAGCGTCCATGAGCAGTTCTTC. As protein: CASSPFSVHEQFF.

The chain employs TRBV5-1 and TRBJ2-7; tentatively, D is TRBD2 (5 bases). Germline CDR1 is SGHRS and CDR2 is YFSETQ. Trimming pared 0 bases from V and 10 bases from J, leaving 14 bases between. The CDR3 consists of 13 residues. The CDR3 reads CASSLAEQRIQYF. The CDR3 DNA reads TGCGCCAGCAGCTTGGCCGAGCAGCGGATACAGTACTTC.

This clone was recorded once. For the CDR3, the DNA is TGTGCCAGCAGTGAATGGCAGACCCAGCATTTT. As protein: CASSEWQTQHF. This chain joins TRBV6-1 and TRBJ1-5; D unresolved. V shed 2 bases and J shed 11 bases, with 7 bases lying between them. From germline, CDR1 is MNHNS and CDR2 SASEGT. This CDR3 spans 11 amino acids.